Shown below are 22 T cell receptor beta chains from a single sample sequenced in a study of T-cell reconstitution after alpha-beta-depleted transplantation in children. For TCRbeta, the library was prepared with unique molecular identifiers. TCRdb independently ran MiXCR on the PCR reads; one entry per CDR3 protein. The table includes about a million distinct CDR3 sequences, 25% to 30% detected once. Specimen: PBMCs, mostly from graft donor cells, collected 360 days after TCRalphabeta/CD19-depleted stem cell transplant. The receptor source for this set is a boy younger than two who had a stem cell transplant for SCID, so the T cells may come from the graft donor.

This clonotype was seen more than once but under ten times. The chain is built from TRBV29-1 and TRBJ2-5, with unresolved D. Germline V CDR1 and CDR2: SQVTM, ANQGSEA. Deletions cut 0 bases from V and 5 bases from J, with 10 bases between. The CDR3 consists of 13 residues. Here the CDR3 DNA reads TGCAGCGTTGAAGATAGCCCCGGGGAGACCCAGTACTTC. Its translation is CSVEDSPGETQYF.

This clonotype has a handful of counts. The V and J genes are TRBV6-1 and TRBJ2-7; the match to TRBD1 covers 8 bases. CDR1 MNHNS and CDR2 SASEGT come from the germline V gene. This CDR3 has 15 residues. Germline trimming cut 6 bases from V and 6 bases from J; bases unmatched to any gene: 13. CDR3 in amino acids: CASSPGTGLPSEQYF. Written as DNA, the CDR3 is TGTGCCAGCAGCCCCGGGACAGGACTCCCATCCGAGCAGTACTTC.

Only a few counts were recorded for this clonotype. The gene calls are TRBV28 and TRBJ1-2; D is uncertain. V dropped 4 bases and J dropped 8 bases, with 8 bases sitting between them. CDR1 MDHEN and CDR2 SYDVKM come from the germline V gene. The length of the CDR3 is 11 residues. The CDR3 sequence: CASSSSWGYTF. CDR3 in DNA: TGTGCCAGCAGTTCCTCCTGGGGCTACACCTTC.

This clonotype appeared a few times. V and J are TRBV7-2 and TRBJ1-5, with TRBD1 matching over 7 bases. Germline V gene sequence: CDR1 SGHTA, CDR2 FQGNSA. The CDR3 is 16 residues long. V was pared by 5 bases and J by 0 bases, with 7 bases of the junction left unmatched. The CDR3 DNA follows: TGTGCCAGCAGCCATGGGACAGTTTATAGCAATCAGCCCCAGCATTTT. This translates into CASSHGTVYSNQPQHF. The variable domain in full, completed from reference TRBV7-2 and TRBJ1-5, reads GAGVSQSPSNKVTEKGKDVELRCDPISGHTALYWYRQSLGQGLEFLIYFQGNSAPDKSGLPSDRFSAERTGGSVSTLTIQRTQQEDSAVYLCASSHGTVYSNQPQHFGDGTRLSIL.

The chain employs TRBV4-1 and TRBJ1-1; no clear D. Germline lookup yields CDR1 MGHRA and CDR2 YSYEKL. CDR3 length equals 16 residues. With 0 bases removed from V and 3 bases from J, the gap between germline ends came to 14 bases. The DNA of the CDR3 is TGCGCCAGCAGCCAAGACCGGACCGTCGAGGACACTGAAGCTTTCTTT. Protein: CASSQDRTVEDTEAFF.

The gene calls are TRBV11-2 and TRBJ1-4, with 9 bases lining up with TRBD1. In germline, CDR1 is SGHAT, CDR2 FQNNGV. CDR3 length equals 15 residues. The trim removed 3 bases at V and 5 bases at J, leaving 4 bases unmatched. This chain's CDR3 is CASSFWTGDNEKLFF. DNA for the CDR3: TGTGCCAGCAGCTTTTGGACAGGGGACAATGAAAAACTGTTTTTT.

Written as DNA, the CDR3 is TGTGCCAGCAGTAAGACAGGGTATAGTGGGGCCAACGTCCTGACTTTC. Translated: CASSKTGYSGANVLTF. This chain joins TRBV28 and TRBJ2-6; the match to TRBD1 covers 7 bases. With V trimmed by 5 bases and J by 3 bases, 7 bases remained unmatched. Germline lookup yields CDR1 MDHEN and CDR2 SYDVKM. CDR3 length: 16 residues.

The J gene is TRBJ2-5, the V gene TRBV20-1, with 7 bases matching TRBD1. This CDR3 is built from 13 residues. In germline, CDR1 is DFQATT, CDR2 SNEGSKA (reference sequence). Trimming cost V 6 bases and J 1 base; bases outside gene matches: 5. In nucleotides, the CDR3 is TGCAGTGCGGGACAGTATCTCCAAGAGACCCAGTACTTC. It codes for CSAGQYLQETQYF.

This clonotype turned up a few times. V usage is TRBV20-1 and J usage is TRBJ2-1; maybe TRBD2 (7 bases). Trimming took 4 bases from V and 4 from J, leaving 35 bases between them. CDR1 is DFQATT, CDR2 SNEGSKA, per germline (reference sequence). The CDR3 contains 21 residues. CDR3 protein: CSAIPPWGGGHPGGVYNEQFF. CDR3 DNA: TGCAGTGCTATCCCCCCCTGGGGCGGGGGCCATCCTGGGGGGGTTTACAATGAGCAGTTCTTC.

The table lists this clonotype with a few counts. The chain is built from TRBV12-3 or TRBV12-4 and TRBJ2-1; 11 bases agree with TRBD1. The V segment lost 6 bases and the J segment 6 bases; nucleotides outside the gene matches: 7. There are 15 residues in the CDR3. CDR3 protein: CASRPGQGAPNEQFF. CDR3 nucleotide sequence: TGTGCCAGCAGACCCGGACAGGGGGCCCCCAATGAGCAGTTCTTC.

This rearrangement joins TRBV2 to TRBJ2-1; 9 bases align to TRBD1. CDR3 size: 13 residues. V lost 10 bases and J lost 2; bases outside the gene matches: 3. Germline V gene data show CDR1 as SNHLY and CDR2 as FYNNEI. CDR3 sequence: CATRTGAYNEQFF. The CDR3 region has the DNA TGTGCCACCAGGACAGGGGCCTACAATGAGCAGTTCTTC.

This clonotype showed up just a few times. The chain is built from TRBV5-1 and TRBJ1-2; D ambiguous. The CDR3 extends over 13 amino acids. Trimming left V 1 base short and J 4 bases short, with 8 bases between. CDR1 is SGHRS, CDR2 YFSETQ, per germline. The CDR3 loop reads CASSLSWGYGYTF. CDR3 sequence (DNA): TGCGCCAGCAGCTTGTCCTGGGGCTATGGCTACACCTTC.

The chain has TRBV20-1 and TRBJ2-7, with D possibly TRBD1 on 6 matching bases. Between the trimmed V and J ends, which lost 0 bases and 6 bases, there was a span of 9 bases. Per the germline V gene, CDR1 is DFQATT and CDR2 is SNEGSKA (reference sequence). The CDR3 runs 12 residues. CDR3 residues: CSAREDSSEQYF. Written as DNA, the CDR3 is TGCAGTGCTAGAGAGGACAGTAGCGAGCAGTACTTC.

The CDR3 DNA follows: TGTGCCAGCAGAAAGGGACACCCGAACACTGAAGCTTTCTTT. Residues: CASRKGHPNTEAFF. J is TRBJ1-1 and V is TRBV6-2 or TRBV6-3; D is perhaps TRBD1 (6 bases). The CDR3 runs 14 residues. CDR1 is MNHEY, CDR2 SVGEGT, per germline. The V and J ends lost 6 bases and 1 base respectively, with 12 bases between them.

V usage is TRBV27 and J usage is TRBJ1-2; the match to TRBD1 covers 7 bases. Germline values: CDR1 MNHEY, CDR2 SMNVEV (reference sequence). The V segment lost 5 bases and the J segment 4 bases; nucleotides outside the gene matches: 4. The CDR3 has 13 residues. The CDR3 region has the DNA TGTGCCAGCAGTCAGGACAGGTTCTATGGCTACACCTTC. Amino acid sequence: CASSQDRFYGYTF.

This clonotype turned up a few times. This sequence joins TRBV4-1 and TRBJ1-1; D is possibly TRBD1 (6 bases). The CDR3 has 13 residues. From germline, CDR1 is MGHRA and CDR2 YSYEKL. V lost 1 base to trimming and J lost 11 bases, with 14 bases between them. CDR3 in DNA: TGCGCCAGCAGCCAAGTGGGGGCGCTTCAGGCTTTCTTT. It specifies CASSQVGALQAFF.

V and J are TRBV5-1 and TRBJ2-7; either TRBD1 or TRBD2 may supply D (5 bases each). Trimming stripped 0 bases from V and 4 bases from J, with 29 bases between. Germline-derived CDR1 and CDR2 are SGHRS and YFSETQ. CDR3 length equals 20 residues. CDR3 nucleotides: TGCGCCAGCAGCTTGGATGGGAGAGGGGCAATCTCGAGACTCGAGTACGAGCAGTACTTC. Amino acid sequence: CASSLDGRGAISRLEYEQYF.

This clonotype was seen more than once but under ten times. A junction end diverges from the germline sequence, so it may reflect a read error. CDR3 DNA sequence: TGCGCCAGCAGCCCCTCAGGCTCTGAAAACACCATATATTTT. It specifies CASSPSGSENTIYF. The chain links TRBV4-3 to TRBJ1-3; D is unclear. The CDR3 extends over 14 amino acids. Germline V lookup: CDR1 LGHNA, CDR2 YSLEER.

This clonotype appeared once. The J gene is TRBJ1-2, the V gene TRBV4-1, with D possibly matching TRBD1 (5 bases). Trimming shortened V by 0 bases and J by 4 bases, and 12 bases separated the two germline ends. The germline CDR1 and CDR2 sequences are MGHRA and YSYEKL. This CDR3 spans 15 amino acids. This chain's CDR3 is CASSQDGGRTYGYTF. The CDR3 DNA reads as TGCGCCAGCAGCCAAGATGGGGGAAGAACCTATGGCTACACCTTC.

Only a few counts were recorded for this clonotype. The rearrangement uses TRBV7-9 and TRBJ2-1; D is perhaps TRBD2 (6 bases). V lost 6 bases, J lost 9 bases, and 24 bases lay in between. The germline V gene has CDR1 SEHNR and CDR2 FQNEAQ (reference sequence). This CDR3 contains 16 residues. The chain's CDR3 is CASSPRGSPEGGEQFF. The CDR3 DNA is TGTGCCAGCAGTCCAAGGGGTAGCCCCGAGGGAGGTGAGCAGTTCTTC.

The chain uses TRBV2 and TRBJ2-1; 11 bases align to TRBD2. The J segment lost 4 bases and the V segment lost 6 bases, leaving 5 bases of the junction unmatched. Germline V gene sequence: CDR1 SNHLY, CDR2 FYNNEI. The CDR3 spans 15 residues. The CDR3 region is CASSDLAGGYNEQFF. The CDR3 DNA follows: TGTGCCAGCAGCGATCTAGCGGGGGGTTACAATGAGCAGTTCTTC.

Only a few counts were recorded for this clonotype. The rearrangement links TRBV5-1 to TRBJ2-7, with 11 bases lining up with TRBD2. The CDR3 runs to 17 residues. The V and J ends lost 1 base and 2 bases, in that order; junction bases with no gene match: 8. The germline CDR1 and CDR2 sequences are SGHRS and YFSETQ. CDR3 in amino acids: CASSLRGSGGGAYEQYF. In DNA form, the CDR3 reads TGCGCCAGCAGCTTGCGCGGTAGCGGGGGGGGCGCCTACGAGCAGTACTTC.